The present T cell receptor beta chain was sequenced within a study of tumor T cells in aggressive B-cell lymphoma. Profiled with immunoSEQ multiplex PCR; TCRdb holds only in-frame clones, not every one. The sample shows fewer than 7,000 clones, over 65% of them seen only once. This CDR3 comprises 14 residues. Trimming removed 0 bases from V and 4 bases from J; junction bases left unmatched: 3. Germline loops: CDR1 SGDLS, CDR2 YYNGEE. This clonotype was obtained from an adult with diffuse large B cell lymphoma. Input material: tumor tissue. The rearrangement uses TRBV9 and TRBJ2-7; the match to TRBD1 covers 8 bases. The CDR3 DNA reads TGTGCCAGCAGCGTAGCTGACAGGGGATACGAGCAGTACTTC. Translated, it gives CASSVADRGYEQYF.